This T cell receptor (beta chain) comes out of a study of a mutant IDH1 vaccine in newly diagnosed glioma. V lost 2 bases and J 5 bases, leaving 16 bases between the germline ends. From germline, CDR1 is SGHRS and CDR2 YFSETQ. This CDR3 comprises 16 residues. TCRdb keeps only in-frame clones here, not all; method: immunoSEQ multiplex PCR. The sample lists around 29,000 clones; roughly 87% were seen once. On this clone itself: Antigen unknown.

Specified time point: week 5, during vaccination. With topical imiquimod, each dose of the vaccine consisted of 300 ug of mutant IDH1 20-mer peptide. Tumors from donors were new WHO grade 3 or 4 IDH1-mutant astrocytomas with ATRX loss. The chain is built from TRBV5-1 and TRBJ1-4; perhaps TRBD1 as D (5 bases). The source was peripheral blood mononuclear cells (PBMCs), collected from a glioma patient whose treatment included an IDH1 peptide vaccine. The receptor was isolated from a woman aged 40 to 50 with glioma. Some clones in this sample may be carry-over from other donors' samples. The CDR3 loop is CASSLNGGGRNEKLFF. The CDR3 region has the DNA TGCGCCAGCAGCTTAAATGGGGGTGGCAGAAATGAAAAACTGTTTTTT.